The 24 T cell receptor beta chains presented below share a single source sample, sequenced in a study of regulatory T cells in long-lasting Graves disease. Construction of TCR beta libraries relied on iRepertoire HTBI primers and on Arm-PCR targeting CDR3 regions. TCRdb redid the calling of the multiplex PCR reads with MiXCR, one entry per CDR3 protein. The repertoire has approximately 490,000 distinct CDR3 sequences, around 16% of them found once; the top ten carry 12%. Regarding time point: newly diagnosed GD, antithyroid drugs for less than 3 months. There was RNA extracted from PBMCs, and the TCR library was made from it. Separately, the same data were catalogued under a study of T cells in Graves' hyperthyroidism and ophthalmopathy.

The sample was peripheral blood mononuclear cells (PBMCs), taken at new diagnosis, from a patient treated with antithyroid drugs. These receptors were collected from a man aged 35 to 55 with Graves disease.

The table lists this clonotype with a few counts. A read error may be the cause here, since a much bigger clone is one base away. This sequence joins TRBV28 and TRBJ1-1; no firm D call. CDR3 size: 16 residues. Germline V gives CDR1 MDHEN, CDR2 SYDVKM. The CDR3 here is CASGLGWTRTDTEAFF. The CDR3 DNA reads TGTGCCAGCGGTTTAGGATGGACCCGGACGGACACTGAAGCTTTCTTT.

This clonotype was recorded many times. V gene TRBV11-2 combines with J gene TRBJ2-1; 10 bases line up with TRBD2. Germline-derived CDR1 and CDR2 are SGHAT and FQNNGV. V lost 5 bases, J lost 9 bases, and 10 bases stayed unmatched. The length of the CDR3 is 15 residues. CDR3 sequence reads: CASSPPSLAGVEQFF. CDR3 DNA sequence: TGTGCCAGCAGCCCACCCTCTCTAGCGGGAGTTGAGCAGTTCTTC.

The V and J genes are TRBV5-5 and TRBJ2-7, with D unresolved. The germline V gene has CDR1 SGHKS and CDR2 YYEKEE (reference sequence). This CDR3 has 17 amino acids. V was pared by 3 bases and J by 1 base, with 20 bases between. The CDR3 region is CASSSTWTEWDSYEQYF. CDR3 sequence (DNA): TGTGCCAGCAGCTCCACCTGGACGGAATGGGATTCCTACGAGCAGTACTTC.

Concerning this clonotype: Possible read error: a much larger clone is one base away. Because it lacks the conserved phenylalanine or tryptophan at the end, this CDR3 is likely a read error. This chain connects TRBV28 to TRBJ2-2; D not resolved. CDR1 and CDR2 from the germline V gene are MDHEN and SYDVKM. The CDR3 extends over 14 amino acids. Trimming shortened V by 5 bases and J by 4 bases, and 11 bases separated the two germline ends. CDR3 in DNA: TGTGCCAGCAGTAAACCACACCCCACCGGGGAGCTGTTTCTT. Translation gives CASSKPHPTGELFL.

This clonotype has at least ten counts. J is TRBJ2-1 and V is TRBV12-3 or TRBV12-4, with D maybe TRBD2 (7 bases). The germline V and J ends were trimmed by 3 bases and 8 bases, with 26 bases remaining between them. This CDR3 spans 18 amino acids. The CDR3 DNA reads TGTGCCAGCAGTTTGATCGGCAGGGGCCTTGCCGGGGGGCATGAGCAGTTCTTC. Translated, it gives CASSLIGRGLAGGHEQFF.

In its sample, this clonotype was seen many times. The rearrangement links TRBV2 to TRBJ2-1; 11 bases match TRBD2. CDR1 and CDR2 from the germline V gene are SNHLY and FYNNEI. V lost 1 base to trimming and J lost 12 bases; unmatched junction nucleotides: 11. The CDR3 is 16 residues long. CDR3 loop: CASSEGFLAGGGPQFF. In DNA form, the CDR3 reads TGTGCCAGCAGTGAAGGCTTTCTAGCGGGAGGCGGTCCGCAGTTCTTC.

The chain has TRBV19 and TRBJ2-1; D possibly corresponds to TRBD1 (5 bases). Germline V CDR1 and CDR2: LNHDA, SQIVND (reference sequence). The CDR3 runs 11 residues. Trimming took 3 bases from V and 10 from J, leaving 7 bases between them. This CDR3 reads CASSIRTEQFF. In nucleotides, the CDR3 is TGTGCCAGTAGTATTCGGACAGAGCAGTTCTTC.

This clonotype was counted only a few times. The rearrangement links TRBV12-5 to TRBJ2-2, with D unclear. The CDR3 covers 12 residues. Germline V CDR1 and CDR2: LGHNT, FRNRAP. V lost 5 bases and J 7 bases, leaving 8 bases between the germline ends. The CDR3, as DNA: TGTGCTAGTGGTGAGAACTTCGGGGAGCTGTTTTTT. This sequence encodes CASGENFGELFF.

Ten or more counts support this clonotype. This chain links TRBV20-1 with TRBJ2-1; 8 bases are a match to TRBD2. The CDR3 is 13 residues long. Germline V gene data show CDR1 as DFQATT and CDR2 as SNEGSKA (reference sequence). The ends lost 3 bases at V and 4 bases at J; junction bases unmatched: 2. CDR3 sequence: CSASSGGYNEQFF. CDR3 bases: TGCAGTGCTAGCAGCGGGGGATACAATGAGCAGTTCTTC.

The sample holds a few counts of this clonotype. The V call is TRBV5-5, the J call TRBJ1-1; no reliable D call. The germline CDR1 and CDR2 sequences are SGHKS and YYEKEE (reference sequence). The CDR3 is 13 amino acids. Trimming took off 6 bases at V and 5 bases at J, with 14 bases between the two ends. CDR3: CASTPVIRTEAFF. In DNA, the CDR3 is TGTGCCAGCACCCCAGTAATAAGGACTGAAGCTTTCTTT. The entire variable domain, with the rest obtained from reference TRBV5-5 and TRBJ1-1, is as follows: DAGVTQSPTHLIKTRGQQVTLRCSPISGHKSVSWYQQVLGQGPQFIFQYYEKEERGRGNFPDRFSARQFPNYSSELNVNALLLGDSALYLCASTPVIRTEAFFGQGTRLTVV.

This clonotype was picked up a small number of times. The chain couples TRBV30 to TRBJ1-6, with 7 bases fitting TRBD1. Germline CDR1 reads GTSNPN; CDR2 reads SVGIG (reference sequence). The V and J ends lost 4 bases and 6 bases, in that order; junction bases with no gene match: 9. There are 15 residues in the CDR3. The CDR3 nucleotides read TGTGCCTGGAAAGAAGGGGGCTTCGGTAATTCACCCCTCCACTTT. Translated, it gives CAWKEGGFGNSPLHF.

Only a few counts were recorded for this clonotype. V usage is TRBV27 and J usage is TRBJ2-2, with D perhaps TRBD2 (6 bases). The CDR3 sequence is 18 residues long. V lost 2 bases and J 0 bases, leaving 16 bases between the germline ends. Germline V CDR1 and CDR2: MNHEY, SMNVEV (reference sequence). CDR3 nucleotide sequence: TGTGCCAGCAGTTTAATATGGGCTAGCGTCGCGAACACCGGGGAGCTGTTTTTT. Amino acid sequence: CASSLIWASVANTGELFF.

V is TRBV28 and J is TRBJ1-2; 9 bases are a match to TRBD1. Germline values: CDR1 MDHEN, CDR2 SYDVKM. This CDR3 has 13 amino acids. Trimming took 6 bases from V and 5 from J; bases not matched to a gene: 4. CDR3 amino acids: CASRRQGGYGYTF. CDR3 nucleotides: TGTGCCAGCAGACGACAGGGGGGATATGGCTACACCTTC.

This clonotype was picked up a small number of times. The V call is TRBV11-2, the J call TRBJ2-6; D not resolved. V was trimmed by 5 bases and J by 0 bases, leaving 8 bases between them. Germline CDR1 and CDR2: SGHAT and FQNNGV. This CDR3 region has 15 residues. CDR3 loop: CASSRVSSGANVLTF. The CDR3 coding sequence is TGTGCCAGCAGCCGTGTCTCCTCTGGGGCCAACGTCCTGACTTTC.

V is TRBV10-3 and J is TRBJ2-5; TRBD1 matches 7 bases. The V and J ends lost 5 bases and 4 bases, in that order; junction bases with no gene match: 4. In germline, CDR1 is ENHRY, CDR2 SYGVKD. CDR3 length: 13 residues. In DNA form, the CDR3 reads TGTGCCATCAGTCAGGGGGACGGAGAGACCCAGTACTTC. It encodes CAISQGDGETQYF.

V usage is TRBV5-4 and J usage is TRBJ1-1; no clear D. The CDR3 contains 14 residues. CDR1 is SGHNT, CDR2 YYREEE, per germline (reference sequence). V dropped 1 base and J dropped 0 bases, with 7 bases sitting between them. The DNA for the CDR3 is TGTGCCAGCAGCTTGCTCAGTTTGAACACTGAAGCTTTCTTT. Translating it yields CASSLLSLNTEAFF.

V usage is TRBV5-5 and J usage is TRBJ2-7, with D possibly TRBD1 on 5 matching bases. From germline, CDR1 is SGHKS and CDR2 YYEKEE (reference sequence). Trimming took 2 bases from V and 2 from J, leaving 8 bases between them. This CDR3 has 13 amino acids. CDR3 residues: CASSFGRAYEQYF. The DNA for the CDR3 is TGTGCCAGCAGCTTTGGCAGGGCCTACGAGCAGTACTTC.

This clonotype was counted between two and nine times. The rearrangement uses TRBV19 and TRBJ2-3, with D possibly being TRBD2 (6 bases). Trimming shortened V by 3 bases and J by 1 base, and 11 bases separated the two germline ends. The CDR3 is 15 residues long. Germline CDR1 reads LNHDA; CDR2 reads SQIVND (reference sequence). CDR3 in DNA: TGTGCCAGTAGTATGGAGGGTTTCCGCACAGATACGCAGTATTTT. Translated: CASSMEGFRTDTQYF.

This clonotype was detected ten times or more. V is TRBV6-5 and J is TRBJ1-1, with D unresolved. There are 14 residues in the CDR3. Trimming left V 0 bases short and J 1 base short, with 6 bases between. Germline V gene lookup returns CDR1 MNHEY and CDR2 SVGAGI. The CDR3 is CASSYSRKNTEAFF. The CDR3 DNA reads TGTGCCAGCAGTTACTCGAGAAAGAACACTGAAGCTTTCTTT.

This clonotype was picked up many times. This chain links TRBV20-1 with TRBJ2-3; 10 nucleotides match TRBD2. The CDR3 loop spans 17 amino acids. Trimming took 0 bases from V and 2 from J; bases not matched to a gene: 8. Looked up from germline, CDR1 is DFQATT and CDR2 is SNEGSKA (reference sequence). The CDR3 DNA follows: TGCAGTGCTAGAGATCACTTCGGGACTAGCGTCACAGATACGCAGTATTTT. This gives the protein CSARDHFGTSVTDTQYF.

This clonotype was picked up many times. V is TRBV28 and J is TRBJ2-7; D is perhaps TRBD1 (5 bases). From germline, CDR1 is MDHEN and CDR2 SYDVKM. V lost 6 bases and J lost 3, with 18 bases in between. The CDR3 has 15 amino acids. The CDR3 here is CASSPPTATVYEQYF. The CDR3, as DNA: TGTGCCAGCAGCCCCCCGACAGCCACCGTCTACGAGCAGTACTTC.

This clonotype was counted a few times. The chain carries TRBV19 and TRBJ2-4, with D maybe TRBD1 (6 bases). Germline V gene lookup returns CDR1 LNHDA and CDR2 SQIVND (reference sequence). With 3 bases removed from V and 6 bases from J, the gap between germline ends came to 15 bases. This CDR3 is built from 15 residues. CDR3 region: CASSIEAGVRNIQYF. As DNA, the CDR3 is TGTGCCAGTAGTATTGAGGCAGGGGTGAGAAACATTCAGTACTTC.

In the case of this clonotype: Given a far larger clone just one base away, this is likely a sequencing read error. The CDR3: CASSRSSLVQEQYF. The CDR3 DNA is TGTGCCAGCAGCCGTTCGTCACTAGTCCAGGAGCAGTACTTC. J is TRBJ2-7 and V is TRBV2; tentative D call: TRBD2 (5 bases). CDR3 length: 14 residues. Trimming shortened V by 6 bases and J by 7 bases, and 19 bases separated the two germline ends. Germline V lookup: CDR1 SNHLY, CDR2 FYNNEI.

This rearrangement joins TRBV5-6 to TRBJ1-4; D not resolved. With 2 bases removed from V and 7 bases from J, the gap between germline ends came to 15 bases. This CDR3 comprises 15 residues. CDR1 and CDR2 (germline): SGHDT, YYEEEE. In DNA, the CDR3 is TGTGCCAGCAGCTTTTTATCGGGGAGCGGTGAAAAACTGTTTTTT. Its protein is CASSFLSGSGEKLFF. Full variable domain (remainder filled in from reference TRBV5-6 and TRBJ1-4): DAGVTQSPTHLIKTRGQQVTLRCSPKSGHDTVSWYQQALGQGPQFIFQYYEEEERQRGNFPDRFSGHQFPNYSSELNVNALLLGDSALYLCASSFLSGSGEKLFFGSGTQLSVL.